This T cell receptor (beta chain) was sequenced during a study of OX40 agonist ivuxolimab in advanced cancers. Study-wide context: Ivuxolimab, which targeted the costimulatory receptor OX40 (CD134), was an agonistic, fully human IgG2 monoclonal antibody. The purpose of peripheral TCRbeta sequencing was to test whether ivuxolimab changed TCR sequence diversity and led to clonal T-cell expansion. The dose-escalation cohort was over 70% male with a mean age of around 62 years, ranging from about 20 to 85. Patients were allowed to have had prior anti-PD-1, anti-PD-L1 or anti-CTLA-4 therapy, and approximately 40% of the dose-escalation patients had been treated with checkpoint inhibitors. The paper covers the monotherapy dose-escalation part of the phase I ivuxolimab trial, which included N = 52 patients. Partial responses occurred in three dose-escalation patients, of whom one had hepatocellular carcinoma and two had cutaneous melanoma. Of the roughly 52 dose-escalation patients, hepatocellular carcinoma was present in about 20, melanoma in approximately 15, renal cell carcinoma in 9 and head and neck cancer in 9. Intravenous ivuxolimab was administered to patients every 2 weeks at six dose levels: 0.01, 0.1, 0.3, 1.5, 3 and 10 mg/kg.

Genomic DNA was isolated from the sorted cells so that the TCRbeta CDR3 region could be sequenced. TCRbeta CDR3 regions were sequenced using the immunoSEQ Assay. TCRdb mirrors the immuneACCESS table, restricted to in-frame sequences. Some clones are absent from its copies; in checked studies, under half trace to an unresolved V gene, and the reason for the others is unknown. The table for this sample lists approximately 89,000 clones; roughly 91% of them were counted only once. The ten largest clones represent approximately 0.3% of the sample. Patients with autoimmune disease history or receiving systemic immunosuppression were excluded from the trial. Peripheral blood for TCR sequencing was collected from all dose cohorts at baseline, on cycle 4 day 1, and on cycle 7 day 1. Samples were obtained from an open-label, multicenter, first-in-human phase I dose-escalation trial of ivuxolimab. Adults with locally advanced or metastatic melanoma, renal cell carcinoma, hepatocellular carcinoma or head and neck squamous cell carcinoma were enrolled in the trial. Before TCR sequencing, CD4+ T cells and CD8+ T cells were sorted from peripheral blood as separate populations.

About this clone itself: Its binding antigen is unknown. Base quality data are lacking; no much larger clone is found one base away.

Study-wide conclusions, independent of this receptor: At doses of 0.1 to 3.0 mg/kg, clonal expansion of both CD4+ and CD8+ blood T cells was observed from baseline to week 6. In partial responders in the 0.1-3.0 mg/kg groups, normalized peripheral clonal expansion was found to be among the lowest, especially among CD8+ T cells. Which antigens the clonally expanded peripheral T cells were specific for was not determined. Low levels of normalized T-cell clonal expansion were also shown by some nonresponding patients. After ivuxolimab, more expanded clones were found on average in CD8+ T cells than in CD4+ T cells.

The germline V gene provides CDR1 WSHSY and CDR2 SAAADI. Including the terminal cysteine and phenylalanine, the CDR3 comprises 15 residues. The only DNA kept is the CDR3, 45 bases in frame from the first base. V and J are trimmed by 4 bases and 2 bases, and the gene matches miss 3 bases of the junction. This clonotype was obtained from an adult with an advanced solid tumor such as melanoma, head and neck, liver or kidney cancer. The chain is assembled from TRBV10-2 and TRBJ1-5, and TRBD1 aligns with 9 junction nucleotides. The specimen comprised CD4+ or CD8+ T cells sorted from blood, sampled in a trial of the OX40 agonist ivuxolimab. The CDR3 sequence is CASSVGQGGNQPQHF. The bases read TGCGCCAGCAGTGTGGGACAGGGAGGCAATCAGCCCCAGCATTTT.